This T cell receptor beta chain originates from a study of spatial heterogeneity in lung cancer. Stated time point: sample taken at primary tumor resection. The input material, whole RNA from tumor, nontumor lung or frozen PBMC, was sequenced unsorted. TCRdb processed the 5' RACE reads anew with MiXCR; each CDR3 protein has one entry. This sample has 40,000 to 45,000 distinct CDR3 sequences, with roughly 7% found just once. The sample holds a few counts of this clonotype. The CDR3 is 15 amino acids. The germline V gene encodes CDR1 MNHNS and CDR2 SASEGT. V was trimmed by 4 bases and J by 4 bases, leaving 15 bases between them.

The sequencing used PBMCs, collected at surgery. The receptor was derived from a female donor with early-stage non-small cell lung cancer. The chain links TRBV6-1 to TRBJ2-3; D is possibly TRBD1 or TRBD2 (5 bases each). CDR3 loop: CASSVGTGNADTQYF. The CDR3 nucleotides are TGTGCCAGCAGTGTCGGGACGGGAAACGCAGATACGCAGTATTTT.